The present T cell receptor beta chain was sequenced within a study of blood T cells in healthy people across ages. Trimming removed 11 bases from V and 3 bases from J; junction bases left unmatched: 10. The CDR3 runs 14 residues. Germline CDR1 is SNHLY and CDR2 is FYNNEI. Total RNA, at least 5 micrograms per sample, was extracted from PBMCs. The use of a sample-barcoded 5' primer and a J-beta primer mix characterized a second PCR of roughly 6 to 11 cycles. Each CDR3 protein is one row after TCRdb ran MiXCR on the 5' RACE reads. The top ten hold around 13% of the sample, which has about 1.1 million distinct CDR3 sequences, under 40% seen once. Study observations and caveats: TCR beta diversity per million T cells fell roughly linearly with age.

About this clonotype itself: Its antigen is currently unknown.

The sequenced sample consisted of blood. This receptor was taken from a man between 18 and 35 years old in good health. J is TRBJ2-3 and V is TRBV2; 8 bases line up with TRBD1. CDR3 bases: TGTGCCGGACGACAGGGGAAGTCAACAGATACGCAGTATTTT. This translates into CAGRQGKSTDTQYF. The full variable domain, with the rest looked up from reference TRBV2 and TRBJ2-3, is EPEVTQTPSHQVTQMGQEVILRCVPISNHLYFYWYRQILGQKVEFLVSFYNNEISEKSEIFDDQFSVERPDGSNFTLKIRSTKLEDSAMYFCAGRQGKSTDTQYFGPGTRLTVL.